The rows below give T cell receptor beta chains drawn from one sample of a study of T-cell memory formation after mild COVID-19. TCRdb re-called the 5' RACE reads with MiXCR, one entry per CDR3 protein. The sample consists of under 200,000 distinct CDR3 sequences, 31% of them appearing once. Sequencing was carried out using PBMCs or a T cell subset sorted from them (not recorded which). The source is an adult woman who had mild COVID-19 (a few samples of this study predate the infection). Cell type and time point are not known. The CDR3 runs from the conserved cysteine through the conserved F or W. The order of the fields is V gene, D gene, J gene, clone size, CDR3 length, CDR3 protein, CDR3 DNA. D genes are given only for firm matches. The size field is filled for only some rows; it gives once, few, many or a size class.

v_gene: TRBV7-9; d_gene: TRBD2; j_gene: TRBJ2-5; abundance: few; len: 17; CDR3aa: CASSAPPASGYQETQYF; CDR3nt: TGTGCCAGCAGCGCCCCCCCGGCTAGCGGGTACCAAGAGACCCAGTACTTC
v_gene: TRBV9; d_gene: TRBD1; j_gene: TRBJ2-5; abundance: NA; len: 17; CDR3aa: CASSVATWGNRGETQYF; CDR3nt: TGTGCCAGCAGCGTAGCTACGTGGGGAAACAGGGGAGAGACCCAGTACTTC
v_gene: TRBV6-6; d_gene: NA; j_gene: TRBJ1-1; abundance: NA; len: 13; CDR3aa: CASTGTANTEAFF; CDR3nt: TGTGCCAGCACCGGTACAGCGAACACTGAAGCTTTCTTT
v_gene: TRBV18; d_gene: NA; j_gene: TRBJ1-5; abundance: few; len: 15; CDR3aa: CASSPDPGPNQPQHF; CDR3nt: TGTGCCAGCTCACCAGATCCGGGCCCCAATCAGCCCCAGCATTTT
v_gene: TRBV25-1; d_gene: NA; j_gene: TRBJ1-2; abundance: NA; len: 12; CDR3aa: CASSVSVHGYTF; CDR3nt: TGTGCCAGCAGTGTGTCGGTTCATGGCTACACCTTC
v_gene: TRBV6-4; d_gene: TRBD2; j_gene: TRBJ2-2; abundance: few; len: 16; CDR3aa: CASSATSDANTGELFF; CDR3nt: TGTGCCAGCAGTGCTACTAGCGATGCGAACACCGGGGAGCTGTTTTTT
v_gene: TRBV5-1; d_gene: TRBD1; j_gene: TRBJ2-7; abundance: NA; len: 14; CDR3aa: CASSPWGTAYEQYF; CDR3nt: TGCGCCAGCAGCCCTTGGGGGACAGCGTACGAGCAGTACTTC
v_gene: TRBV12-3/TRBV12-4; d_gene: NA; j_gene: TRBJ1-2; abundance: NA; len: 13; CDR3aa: CASSFPYSYGYTF; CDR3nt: TGTGCCAGCAGTTTTCCGTACAGCTATGGCTACACCTTC
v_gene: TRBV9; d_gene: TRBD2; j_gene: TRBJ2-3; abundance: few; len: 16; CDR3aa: CASSVAGTSGGDTQYF; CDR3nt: TGTGCCAGCAGCGTAGCTGGGACTAGCGGGGGAGATACGCAGTATTTT
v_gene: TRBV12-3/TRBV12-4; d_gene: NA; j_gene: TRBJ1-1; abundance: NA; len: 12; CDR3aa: CASSLGSTEAFF; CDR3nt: TGTGCCAGCAGTTTGGGGAGCACTGAAGCTTTCTTT
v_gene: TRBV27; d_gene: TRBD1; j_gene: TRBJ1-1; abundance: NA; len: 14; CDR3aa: CASRRTGGITEAFF; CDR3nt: TGTGCCAGCAGGCGGACAGGGGGCATAACTGAAGCTTTCTTT
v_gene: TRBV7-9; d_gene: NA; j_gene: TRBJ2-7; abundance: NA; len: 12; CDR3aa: CASRPLSNEQYF; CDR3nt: TGTGCCAGCAGACCTCTATCCAACGAGCAGTACTTC
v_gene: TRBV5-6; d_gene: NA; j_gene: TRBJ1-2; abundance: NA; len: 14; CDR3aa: CASSQEGRGYGYTF; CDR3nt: TGTGCCAGCAGCCAGGAGGGCAGGGGCTATGGCTACACCTTC
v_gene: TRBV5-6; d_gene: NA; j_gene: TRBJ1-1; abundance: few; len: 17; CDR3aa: CASSLEGSTIQGTEAFF; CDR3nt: TGTGCCAGCAGCTTGGAAGGCTCGACGATCCAGGGGACTGAAGCTTTCTTT
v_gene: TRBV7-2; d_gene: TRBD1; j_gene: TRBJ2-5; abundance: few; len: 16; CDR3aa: CASSPRDRGDGETQYF; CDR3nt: TGTGCCAGCAGCCCCCGGGACAGGGGGGACGGGGAGACCCAGTACTTC
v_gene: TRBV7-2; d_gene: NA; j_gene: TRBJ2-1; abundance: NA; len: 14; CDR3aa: CASSPGLGGNEQFF; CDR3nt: TGTGCCAGCAGTCCAGGCCTCGGCGGCAATGAGCAGTTCTTC
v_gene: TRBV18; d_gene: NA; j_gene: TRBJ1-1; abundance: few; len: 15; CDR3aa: CASSPPSTGRAEAFF; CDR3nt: TGTGCCAGCTCACCACCGAGCACAGGGCGGGCTGAAGCTTTCTTT
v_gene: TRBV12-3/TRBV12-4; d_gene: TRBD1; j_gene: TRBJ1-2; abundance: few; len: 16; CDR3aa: CASSASGTVQRYGYTF; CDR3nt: TGTGCCAGCAGTGCGTCCGGGACAGTGCAGAGGTATGGCTACACCTTC
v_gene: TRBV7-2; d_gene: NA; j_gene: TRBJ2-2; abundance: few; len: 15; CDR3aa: CASSLAGRDPGELFF; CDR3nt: TGTGCCAGCAGCTTAGCGGGCAGGGATCCAGGGGAGCTGTTTTTT
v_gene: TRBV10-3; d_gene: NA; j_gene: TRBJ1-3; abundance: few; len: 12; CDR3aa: CAIPGSGNTIYF; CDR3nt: TGTGCCATCCCAGGCTCTGGAAACACCATATATTTT
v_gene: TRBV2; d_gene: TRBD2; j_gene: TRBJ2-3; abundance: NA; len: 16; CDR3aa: CASSTGTSGGSDTQYF; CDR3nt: TGTGCCAGCAGTACCGGGACTAGCGGGGGATCGGATACGCAGTATTTT
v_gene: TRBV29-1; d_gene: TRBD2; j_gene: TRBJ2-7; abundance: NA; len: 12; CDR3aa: CSVRGGAYEQYF; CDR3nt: TGCAGCGTCCGGGGGGGCGCGTACGAGCAGTACTTC
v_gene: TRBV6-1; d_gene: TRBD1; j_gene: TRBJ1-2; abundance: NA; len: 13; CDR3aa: CASSGDRGYGYTF; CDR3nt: TGTGCCAGCAGTGGGGACAGGGGCTATGGCTACACCTTC
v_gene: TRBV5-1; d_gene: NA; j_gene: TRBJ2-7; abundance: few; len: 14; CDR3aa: CASSFRVGAYEQYF; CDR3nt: TGCGCCAGCAGCTTCAGGGTGGGGGCCTACGAGCAGTACTTC
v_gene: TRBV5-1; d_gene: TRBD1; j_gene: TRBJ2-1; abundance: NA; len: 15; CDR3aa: CASSPGTESYNEQFF; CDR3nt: TGCGCCAGCAGCCCCGGGACAGAGTCCTACAATGAGCAGTTCTTC
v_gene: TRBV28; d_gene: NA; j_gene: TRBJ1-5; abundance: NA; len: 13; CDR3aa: CASSLALGLSQHF; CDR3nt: TGTGCCAGCAGTTTGGCCCTCGGTTTGTCCCAGCATTTT
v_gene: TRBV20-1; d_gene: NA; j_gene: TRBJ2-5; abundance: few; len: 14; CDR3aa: CSALIQGGGETQYF; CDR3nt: TGCAGTGCCCTGATCCAGGGAGGAGGAGAGACCCAGTACTTC
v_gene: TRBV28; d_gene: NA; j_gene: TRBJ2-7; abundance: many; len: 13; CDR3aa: CASSKSDGYEQYF; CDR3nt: TGTGCCAGCAGTAAATCGGACGGGTACGAGCAGTACTTC
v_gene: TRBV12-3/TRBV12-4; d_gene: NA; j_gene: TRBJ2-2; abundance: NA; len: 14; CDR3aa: CASRSRVYTGELFF; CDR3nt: TGTGCCAGCAGGTCCAGGGTATACACCGGGGAGCTGTTTTTT
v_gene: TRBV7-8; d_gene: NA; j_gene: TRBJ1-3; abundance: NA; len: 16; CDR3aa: CASSLRASGTGNTIYF; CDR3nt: TGTGCCAGCAGCTTAAGAGCGTCGGGGACTGGAAACACCATATATTTT
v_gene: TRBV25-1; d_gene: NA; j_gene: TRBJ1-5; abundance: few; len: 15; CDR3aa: CASSGTQGGNQPQHF; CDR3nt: TGTGCCAGCAGCGGTACACAGGGTGGCAATCAGCCCCAGCATTTT
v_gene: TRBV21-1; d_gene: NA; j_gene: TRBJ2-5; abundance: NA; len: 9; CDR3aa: CARRETQYF; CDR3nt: TGTGCCAGAAGGGAGACCCAGTACTTC
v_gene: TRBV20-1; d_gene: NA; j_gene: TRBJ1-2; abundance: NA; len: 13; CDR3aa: CSARNHGRNGYTF; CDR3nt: TGCAGTGCTAGAAACCACGGGAGGAATGGCTACACCTTC
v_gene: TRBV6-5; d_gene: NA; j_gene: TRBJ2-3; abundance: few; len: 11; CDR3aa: CASSNSDTQYF; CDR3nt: TGTGCCAGCAGTAATTCAGATACGCAGTATTTT